This T cell receptor beta chain was identified in a study of regulatory T cells in long-lasting Graves disease. Study-level results: Persistent Graves' patients possessed reduced TCR diversity relative to recently diagnosed ones.

The time point is: persistent/refractory GD, antithyroid drugs over 5 years with positive TRAb. Generation of the TCR library employed RNA extracted from PBMCs. TCR beta libraries were built with iRepertoire HTBI primers and Arm-PCR of CDR3 regions. One entry per CDR3 protein results from TCRdb running MiXCR on the multiplex PCR reads. The top ten hold about 61% of the sample, which has a few hundred thousand distinct CDR3 sequences, around 20% seen once. This clonotype was found a few times. Its antigen remains unidentified. CDR1 and CDR2 (germline): SGHNT, YYREEE (reference sequence). The CDR3 is made up of 14 amino acids.

The receptor comes from a female donor with Graves disease. The J gene is TRBJ2-5, the V gene TRBV5-4; TRBD1 matches 11 bases. The end of the DNA is better explained by TRBJ2-7, so the J call may be wrong. This material consisted of peripheral blood mononuclear cells (PBMCs), taken when the disease was refractory, from a patient treated with antithyroid drugs. DNA of the CDR3: TGTGCCAGCAGCTGGACAGGGGGCGGCTACGAGCAGTACTTC. Protein sequence: CASSWTGGGYEQYF.